The next 32 T cell receptor beta chains were all read from a single sample in a study of T cells in localized non-small cell lung cancer (dated by TCRdb to about 2020). Libraries were built with the immunoSEQ multiplex PCR assay. What TCRdb holds here is the immuneACCESS table cut down to in-frame rearrangements. Part of the clones is not present; checked against another copy, under half of the missing clones reflect an unresolved V gene, and the others are unexplained. This sample comprises 2,500 to 3,000 clones, just under 30% of them detected only once. 14% of the sample comes from the top ten. Here the sequenced sample was lung tumor tissue, taken before any cancer treatment. Receptors were obtained from a woman between 35 and 75 years old with stage III lung adenocarcinoma.

The CDR3 here is CALGLADYEQYF. As DNA, the CDR3 is TGTGCCTTGGGACTAGCGGACTACGAGCAGTACTTC. V and J are TRBV30 and TRBJ2-7; 11 nucleotides agree with TRBD2. The length of the CDR3 is 12 residues. V trimming: 7 bases; J trimming: 3 bases; junction bases outside the gene matches: 2. Per the germline V gene, CDR1 is GTSNPN and CDR2 is SVGIG (reference sequence).

The sample holds a few counts of this clone. The identical CDR3 is also encoded by other nucleotide sequences in the sample. CDR3 nucleotides: TGTGCCAGCAGTGACACGGGACAGGCCCTCTATGGCTACACCTTC. This gives the protein CASSDTGQALYGYTF. The chain recombines TRBV6-8 with TRBJ1-2, with 8 bases that match TRBD1. The junction had 9 bases not matched to a gene; V was cut back by 5 bases and J by 4 bases. CDR3 length: 15 residues. Germline lookup yields CDR1 MNHGY and CDR2 SAAAGT.

V and J are TRBV5-1 and TRBJ2-7; 10 nucleotides agree with TRBD2. The CDR3 is 15 residues long. J was trimmed by 6 bases and V by 5 bases; bases with no gene match: 11. Germline V CDR1 and CDR2: SGHRS, YFSETQ. This CDR3 is CASRGWLAGATEQYF. The CDR3 DNA follows: TGCGCCAGCAGAGGATGGCTAGCGGGAGCAACCGAGCAGTACTTC.

This chain uses TRBV6-8 with TRBJ1-5; D remains unclear. This CDR3 has 12 residues. V was trimmed by 10 bases and J by 3 bases, leaving 10 bases between them. Germline values: CDR1 MNHGY, CDR2 SAAAGT. The CDR3 protein is CAIAPDNQPQHF. The CDR3 coding sequence is TGTGCCATCGCTCCAGACAATCAGCCCCAGCATTTT.

A few counts support this clone. The chain links TRBV28 to TRBJ2-2, with a weak D call TRBD2 (5 bases). The V end lost 4 bases, the J end lost 5 bases, and 11 bases lay between the germline ends. The CDR3 runs 14 residues. Germline V gives CDR1 MDHEN, CDR2 SYDVKM. CDR3 loop: CASSSPGGTGELFF. The CDR3 DNA is TGTGCCAGCAGTTCCCCCGGCGGGACCGGGGAGCTGTTTTTT.

Only a few counts were recorded for this clone. V gene TRBV11-3 combines with J gene TRBJ2-5; TRBD2 agrees at 9 bases. Trimming cost V 3 bases and J 1 base; bases outside gene matches: 9. Germline-derived CDR1 and CDR2 are SGHNT and YENEEA. This CDR3 is built from 17 residues. CDR3 bases: TGTGCCAGCAGCTTCTTGCGGGGGGGCCGAGGCCAAGAGACCCAGTACTTC. As protein: CASSFLRGGRGQETQYF.

The genes are TRBV6-8 and TRBJ1-5; tentative D call: TRBD1 (6 bases). The V end was cut by 5 bases, the J end by 4 bases, with 15 bases between. Per germline, CDR1 MNHGY and CDR2 SAAAGT. The CDR3 runs 15 residues. CDR3 sequence reads: CASSERGGFNQPQHF. In DNA, the CDR3 is TGTGCCAGCAGTGAGAGAGGGGGGTTTAATCAGCCCCAGCATTTT.

As to this clone: Other DNA sequences from this sample encode an identical CDR3 as well. This chain joins TRBV11-3 and TRBJ2-7, with D perhaps matching TRBD2 (6 bases). CDR1 SGHNT and CDR2 YENEEA come from the germline V gene. This CDR3 is built from 15 residues. Deletions cut 0 bases from V and 4 bases from J, with 13 bases between. This CDR3 reads CASSLEGRGSYEQYF. For the CDR3, the DNA is TGTGCCAGCAGCTTAGAGGGCCGGGGGTCATACGAGCAGTACTTC.

J is TRBJ2-7 and V is TRBV30, with TRBD2 identical over 8 bases. Germline trimming cut 0 bases from V and 6 bases from J; bases unmatched to any gene: 7. The CDR3 spans 14 residues. Germline CDR1 and CDR2: GTSNPN and SVGIG (reference sequence). For the CDR3, the DNA is TGTGCCTGGAGTGTCAGCGGGGGAACGGGCGAGCAGTACTTC. It translates to CAWSVSGGTGEQYF.

This clone has just a few counts. This chain connects TRBV25-1 to TRBJ1-3; D remains ambiguous. The CDR3 has 15 residues. The germline gives CDR1 MGHDK, CDR2 SYGVNS. Trimming left V 5 bases short and J 6 bases short, with 17 bases between. CDR3 nucleotide sequence: TGTGCCAGCAGTTTATATCCCCCAGACCAAAACACCATATATTTT. It is translated as CASSLYPPDQNTIYF. Combining the CDR3 with reference TRBV25-1 and TRBJ1-3 gives the whole variable domain EADIYQTPRYLVIGTGKKITLECSQTMGHDKMYWYQQDPGMELHLIHYSYGVNSTEKGDLSSESTVSRIRTEHFPLTLESARPSHTSQYLCASSLYPPDQNTIYFGEGSWLTVV.

The gene calls are TRBV25-1 and TRBJ2-7; perhaps D is TRBD1 or TRBD2 (5 bases each). This CDR3 comprises 15 residues. CDR1 is MGHDK and CDR2 is SYGVNS in the germline V gene. Trimming took 5 bases from V and 6 from J, leaving 20 bases between them. Here the CDR3 reads CASSHPGPRVSEQYF. Written as DNA, the CDR3 is TGTGCCAGCAGTCATCCGGGACCCCGGGTTTCCGAGCAGTACTTC.

The chain combines TRBV6-8 with TRBJ1-5; unclear D gene. With 5 bases removed from V and 2 bases from J, the gap between germline ends came to 13 bases. CDR1 MNHGY and CDR2 SAAAGT come from the germline V gene. This CDR3 contains 15 residues. The CDR3 is CASSEGAIGNQPQHF. CDR3 in DNA: TGTGCCAGCAGTGAGGGTGCAATAGGCAATCAGCCCCAGCATTTT.

This clone has only a few counts. The V call is TRBV11-3, the J call TRBJ2-5; D might be TRBD2 (5 bases). V lost 5 bases to trimming and J lost 5 bases, with 18 bases between them. The length of the CDR3 is 15 residues. Germline CDR1 reads SGHNT; CDR2 reads YENEEA. In nucleotides, the CDR3 is TGTGCCAGCAGCCCCACGGCGGGTCCGGCGGAGACCCAGTACTTC. Amino acid sequence: CASSPTAGPAETQYF.

Sample share makes this clone large. The chain is built from TRBV11-3 and TRBJ2-1; TRBD2 matches 7 bases. Germline assignment: CDR1 SGHNT and CDR2 YENEEA. The CDR3 loop spans 16 amino acids. Trimming at V came to 5 bases and at J to 0 bases, leaving 7 bases not matched to a gene. DNA for the CDR3: TGTGCCAGCAGCACGGGACTATCGAGCTCCTACAATGAGCAGTTCTTC. This translates into CASSTGLSSSYNEQFF.

The rearrangement uses TRBV11-3 and TRBJ1-1; no reliable D call. V lost 2 bases and J lost 2, with 9 bases in between. Looked up from germline, CDR1 is SGHNT and CDR2 is YENEEA. This CDR3 comprises 14 residues. DNA for the CDR3: TGTGCCAGCAGCTTAAATCCAGGCAACACTGAAGCTTTCTTT. This translates into CASSLNPGNTEAFF.

This clone is judged medium-sized (0.01 to 0.1%). V gene TRBV11-3 combines with J gene TRBJ2-7; D may be TRBD1 (5 bases). The V end was cut by 5 bases, the J end by 9 bases, with 20 bases between. Germline-derived CDR1 and CDR2 are SGHNT and YENEEA. The CDR3 length is 14 residues. CDR3 nucleotide sequence: TGTGCCAGCAGCCCCAGACAGAACCATCCCCGGCAGTACTTC. Amino acid sequence: CASSPRQNHPRQYF.

In its sample, this clone was seen a few times. The chain couples TRBV9 to TRBJ2-1; D is unclear. The CDR3 is 12 amino acids. CDR1 SGDLS and CDR2 YYNGEE come from the germline V gene. Trimming cost V 5 bases and J 6 bases, with 9 bases left between them. The CDR3 DNA follows: TGTGCCAGCAGTGGAGCTTTCAATGAGCAGTTCTTC. Its translation: CASSGAFNEQFF.

CDR3 sequence: CASSIRYDPTEAFF. As DNA, the CDR3 is TGTGCCAGTAGTATTCGATACGACCCCACTGAAGCTTTCTTT. This sequence joins TRBV19 and TRBJ1-1; D remains ambiguous. Trimming cost V 3 bases and J 4 bases, with 12 bases left between them. Germline V gene sequence: CDR1 LNHDA, CDR2 SQIVND (reference sequence). The CDR3 totals 14 residues.

The V call is TRBV11-3, the J call TRBJ2-7; 8 nucleotides align to TRBD2. The CDR3 is 17 residues long. V was clipped by 1 base and J by 3 bases; unmatched bases: 11. Germline V gene lookup returns CDR1 SGHNT and CDR2 YENEEA. As DNA, the CDR3 is TGTGCCAGCAGCTTAGGCCCATTGGGCGGGGGGTACTACGAGCAGTACTTC. It translates to CASSLGPLGGGYYEQYF.

In its sample, this clone ranks as medium-sized. The chain is built from TRBV28 and TRBJ1-2; D remains unclear. V was pared by 6 bases and J by 2 bases, with 13 bases between. Per the germline V gene, CDR1 is MDHEN and CDR2 is SYDVKM. The CDR3 consists of 14 residues. In nucleotides, the CDR3 is TGTGCCAGCAGACCCGCGGGAATGAACTATGGCTACACCTTC. Its protein product is CASRPAGMNYGYTF.

The chain carries TRBV9 and TRBJ2-1; D unresolved. The CDR3 is 14 amino acids. Germline V gene data show CDR1 as SGDLS and CDR2 as YYNGEE. V was trimmed by 5 bases and J by 10 bases, leaving 19 bases between them. The CDR3 loop reads CASSALLGSLEQFF. The CDR3, as DNA: TGTGCCAGCAGTGCTCTTTTGGGCAGTCTCGAGCAGTTCTTC.

This clone was detected a few times. This sequence joins TRBV29-1 and TRBJ1-1; 7 bases match TRBD1. Trimming took 0 bases from V and 10 from J; bases not matched to a gene: 11. Germline-derived CDR1 and CDR2 are SQVTM and ANQGSEA. The CDR3 runs 14 residues. CDR3 region: CSVEDPGTAHRAFF. CDR3 bases: TGCAGCGTTGAAGATCCCGGGACAGCTCACCGAGCTTTCTTT.

This clone was seen a few times. The chain is built from TRBV1 and TRBJ1-2; TRBD1, the D gene given by the table, was not confirmed from the DNA. TRBV1 is noted as a pseudogene. The CDR3 loop spans 14 amino acids. CDR3 DNA sequence: TGCGCCAGCAGCCAAGATCGACAGATCTATGGCTACACCTTC. Encoded protein: CASSQDRQIYGYTF.

The rearrangement uses TRBV28 and TRBJ1-5; TRBD1 matches 7 bases. The CDR3 sequence is 15 residues long. V shed 6 bases and J 1 base; nucleotides not matched to a gene: 6. Germline values: CDR1 MDHEN, CDR2 SYDVKM. CDR3 region: CASSSPTGSNQPQHF. The CDR3 DNA reads as TGTGCCAGCAGCTCCCCGACAGGGAGCAATCAGCCCCAGCATTTT.

The chain joins TRBV29-1 to TRBJ1-1; D is ambiguous. Germline CDR1 and CDR2: SQVTM and ANQGSEA. The CDR3 totals 12 residues. V lost 7 bases, J lost 3 bases, and 12 bases lay in between. CDR3 amino acids: CSAVKVDTEAFF. The CDR3 nucleotides are TGCAGCGCCGTGAAAGTGGACACTGAAGCTTTCTTT.

The rearrangement joins TRBV19 to TRBJ2-7, with TRBD1 identical over 10 bases. V shed 1 base, J shed 9 bases, and the junction held 6 bases outside the gene matches. The CDR3 covers 14 residues. Germline CDR1 is LNHDA and CDR2 is SQIVND (reference sequence). CDR3 coding DNA: TGTGCCAGTAGTATAGGACAGGGGGCTGCGGGGCAGTACTTC. This gives the protein CASSIGQGAAGQYF.

The V and J genes are TRBV18 and TRBJ2-1; 7 positions match TRBD2. V shed 0 bases and J 2 bases; nucleotides not matched to a gene: 4. Germline values: CDR1 KGHSH, CDR2 LQKENI. CDR3 length: 16 amino acids. CDR3 coding DNA: TGTGCCAGCTCACCACCTTACAGCGGGGCCTACAATGAGCAGTTCTTC. It translates to CASSPPYSGAYNEQFF.

This clone was counted a few times. The sample has other DNA sequences that encode this CDR3 too. The rearrangement uses TRBV19 and TRBJ1-3; no clear D. CDR1 and CDR2 (germline): LNHDA, SQIVND (reference sequence). V lost 6 bases, J lost 4 bases, and 7 bases lay in between. The CDR3 is 12 residues long. CDR3 DNA: TGTGCCAGTAGATCACCGGGAAACACCATATATTTT. It encodes CASRSPGNTIYF.

This rearrangement joins TRBV11-3 to TRBJ2-7; 10 nucleotides line up with TRBD2. Germline V lookup: CDR1 SGHNT, CDR2 YENEEA. The CDR3 is 16 residues long. The V segment lost 5 bases and the J segment 6 bases; nucleotides outside the gene matches: 13. As DNA, the CDR3 is TGTGCCAGCAGCCTAAAAGCCCTAGCGGGGGTATTCGAGCAGTACTTC. Translating gives CASSLKALAGVFEQYF.

This clone has just a few counts. The chain combines TRBV10-3 with TRBJ1-5; 7 nucleotides agree with TRBD1. V lost 10 bases, J lost 3 bases, and 9 bases stayed unmatched. This CDR3 region has 14 residues. Germline V gives CDR1 ENHRY, CDR2 SYGVKD. The CDR3: CASKTGANNQPQHF. DNA of the CDR3: TGTGCCAGTAAAACAGGGGCTAACAATCAGCCCCAGCATTTT.

By share, this clone counts as medium-sized. The V gene is TRBV6-8, the J gene TRBJ2-7; 11 nucleotides agree with TRBD2. The length of the CDR3 is 18 residues. Trimming at V came to 2 bases and at J to 0 bases, leaving 9 bases not matched to a gene. Germline V gives CDR1 MNHGY, CDR2 SAAAGT. CDR3 loop: CASSYRPGLADDSYEQYF. The CDR3 nucleotides read TGTGCCAGCAGTTACCGGCCGGGACTAGCGGATGACTCCTACGAGCAGTACTTC.

This clone is labeled large. The rearrangement joins TRBV30 to TRBJ1-1; TRBD1 is a possible D gene (5 bases). Trimming removed 4 bases from V and 0 bases from J, with 9 bases in between. This CDR3 has 13 amino acids. Germline CDR1 reads GTSNPN; CDR2 reads SVGIG (reference sequence). Here the CDR3 DNA reads TGTGCCTGGACGCGGGGGATGAACACTGAAGCTTTCTTT. It codes for CAWTRGMNTEAFF.